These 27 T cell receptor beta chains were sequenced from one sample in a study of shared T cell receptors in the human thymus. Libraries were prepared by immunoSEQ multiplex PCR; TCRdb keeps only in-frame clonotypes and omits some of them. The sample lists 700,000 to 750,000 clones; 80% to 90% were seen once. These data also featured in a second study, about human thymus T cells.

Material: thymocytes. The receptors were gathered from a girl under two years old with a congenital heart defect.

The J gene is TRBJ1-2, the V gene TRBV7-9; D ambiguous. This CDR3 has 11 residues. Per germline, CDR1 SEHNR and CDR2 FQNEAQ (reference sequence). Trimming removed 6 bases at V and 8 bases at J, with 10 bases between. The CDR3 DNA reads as TGTGCCAGCAGGCCCTACTGGGGCTACACCTTC. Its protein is CASRPYWGYTF.

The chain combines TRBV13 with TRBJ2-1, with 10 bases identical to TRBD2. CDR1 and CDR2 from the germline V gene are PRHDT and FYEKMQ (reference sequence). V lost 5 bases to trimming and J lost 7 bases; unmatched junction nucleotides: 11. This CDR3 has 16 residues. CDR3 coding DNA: TGTGCCAGCAGCACCAAAGCGGGGGGGCCATGGAATGAGCAGTTCTTC. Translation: CASSTKAGGPWNEQFF.

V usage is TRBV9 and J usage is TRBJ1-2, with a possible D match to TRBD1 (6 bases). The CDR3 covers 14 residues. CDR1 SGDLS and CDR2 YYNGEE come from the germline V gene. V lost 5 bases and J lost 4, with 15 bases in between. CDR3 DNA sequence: TGTGCCAGCAGTCCGACAGGTACTGGCTATGGCTACACCTTC. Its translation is CASSPTGTGYGYTF.

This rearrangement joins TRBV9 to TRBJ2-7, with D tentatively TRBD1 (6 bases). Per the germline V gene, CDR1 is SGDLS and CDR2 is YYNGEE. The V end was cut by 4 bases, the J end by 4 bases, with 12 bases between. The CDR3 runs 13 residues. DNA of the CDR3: TGTGCCAGCAGCATCGGGACAAGTTACGAGCAGTACTTC. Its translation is CASSIGTSYEQYF.

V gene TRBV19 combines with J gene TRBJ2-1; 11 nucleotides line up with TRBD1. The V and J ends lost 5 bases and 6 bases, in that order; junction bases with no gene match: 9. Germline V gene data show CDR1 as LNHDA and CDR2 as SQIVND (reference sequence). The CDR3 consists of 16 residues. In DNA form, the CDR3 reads TGTGCCAGTAGTCCACCCCGGGACAGGGGGTTCAATGAGCAGTTCTTC. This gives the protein CASSPPRDRGFNEQFF. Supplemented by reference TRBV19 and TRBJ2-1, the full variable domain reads DGGITQSPKYLFRKEGQNVTLSCEQNLNHDAMYWYRQDPGQGLRLIYYSQIVNDFQKGDIAEGYSVSREKKESFPLTVTSAQKNPTAFYLCASSPPRDRGFNEQFFGPGTRLTVL.

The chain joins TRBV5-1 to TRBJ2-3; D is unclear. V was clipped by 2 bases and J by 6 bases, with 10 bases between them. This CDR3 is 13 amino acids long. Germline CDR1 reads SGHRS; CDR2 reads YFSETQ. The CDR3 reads CASSFVTSDTQYF. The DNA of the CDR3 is TGCGCCAGCAGCTTTGTGACTTCGGATACGCAGTATTTT.

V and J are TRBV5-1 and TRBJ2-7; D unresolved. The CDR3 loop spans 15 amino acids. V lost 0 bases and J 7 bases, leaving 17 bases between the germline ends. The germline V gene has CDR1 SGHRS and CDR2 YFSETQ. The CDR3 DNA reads TGCGCCAGCAGCTTGGACCGGGTTGGTCGTTGGGAGCAGTACTTC. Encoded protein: CASSLDRVGRWEQYF.

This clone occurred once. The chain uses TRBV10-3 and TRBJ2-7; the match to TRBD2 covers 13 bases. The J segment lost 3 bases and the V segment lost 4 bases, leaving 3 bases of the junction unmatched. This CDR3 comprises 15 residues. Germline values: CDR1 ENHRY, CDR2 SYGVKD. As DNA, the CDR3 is TGTGCCATCAGTGCCGGGACTAGCGGGGACTACGAGCAGTACTTC. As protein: CAISAGTSGDYEQYF.

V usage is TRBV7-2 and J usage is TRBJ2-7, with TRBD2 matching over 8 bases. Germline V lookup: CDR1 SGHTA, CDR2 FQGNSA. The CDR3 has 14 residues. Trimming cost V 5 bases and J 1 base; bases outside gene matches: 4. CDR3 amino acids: CASSPSGGSYEQYF. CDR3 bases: TGTGCCAGCAGCCCAAGCGGGGGTTCCTACGAGCAGTACTTC.

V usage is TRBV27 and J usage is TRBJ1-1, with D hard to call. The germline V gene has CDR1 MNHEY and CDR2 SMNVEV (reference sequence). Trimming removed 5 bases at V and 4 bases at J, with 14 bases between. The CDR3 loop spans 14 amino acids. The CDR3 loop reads CASSRRDFGTEAFF. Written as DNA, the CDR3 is TGTGCCAGCAGTCGGAGGGATTTTGGCACTGAAGCTTTCTTT.

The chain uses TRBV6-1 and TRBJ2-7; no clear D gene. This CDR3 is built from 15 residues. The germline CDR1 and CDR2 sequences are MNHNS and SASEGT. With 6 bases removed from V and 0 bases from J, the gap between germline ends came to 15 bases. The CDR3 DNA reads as TGTGCCAGCAGGATGTCATACAGAAACTCCTACGAGCAGTACTTC. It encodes CASRMSYRNSYEQYF.

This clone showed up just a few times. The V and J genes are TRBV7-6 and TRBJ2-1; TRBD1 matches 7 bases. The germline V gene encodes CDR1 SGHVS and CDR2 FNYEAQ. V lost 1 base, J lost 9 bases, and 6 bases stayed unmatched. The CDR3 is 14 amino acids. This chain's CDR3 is CASSLGQGGGEQFF. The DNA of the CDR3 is TGTGCCAGCAGCTTAGGACAGGGTGGCGGTGAGCAGTTCTTC. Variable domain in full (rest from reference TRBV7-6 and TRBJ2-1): GAGVSQSPRYKVTKRGQDVALRCDPISGHVSLYWYRQALGQGPEFLTYFNYEAQQDKSGLPNDRFSAERPEGSISTLTIQRTEQRDSAMYRCASSLGQGGGEQFFGPGTRLTVL.

CDR3 DNA: TGTGCCAGCAGCGTAGCAGATGGACTCTCTGGAAACACCATATATTTT. The encoded protein is CASSVADGLSGNTIYF. The chain uses TRBV9 and TRBJ1-3; D not certain. V lost 0 bases, J lost 0 bases, and 10 bases lay in between. The germline V gene has CDR1 SGDLS and CDR2 YYNGEE. CDR3 length equals 16 residues.

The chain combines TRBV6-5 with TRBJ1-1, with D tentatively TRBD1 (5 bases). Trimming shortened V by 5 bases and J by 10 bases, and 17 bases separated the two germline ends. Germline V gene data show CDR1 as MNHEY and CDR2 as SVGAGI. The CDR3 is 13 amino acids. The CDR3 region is CASSGTRAFLAFF. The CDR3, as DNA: TGTGCCAGCAGTGGTACCAGGGCTTTTCTAGCTTTCTTT.

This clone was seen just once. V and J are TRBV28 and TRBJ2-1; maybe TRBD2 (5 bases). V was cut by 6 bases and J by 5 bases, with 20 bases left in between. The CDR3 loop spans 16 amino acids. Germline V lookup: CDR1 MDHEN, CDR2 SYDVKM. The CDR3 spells CASSHQVGYGDNEQFF. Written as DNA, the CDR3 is TGTGCCAGCAGCCACCAAGTGGGGTACGGGGACAATGAGCAGTTCTTC.

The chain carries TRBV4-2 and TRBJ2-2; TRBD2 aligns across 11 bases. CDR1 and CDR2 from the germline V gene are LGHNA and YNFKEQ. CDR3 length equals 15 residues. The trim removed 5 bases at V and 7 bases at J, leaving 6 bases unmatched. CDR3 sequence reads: CASSDLAGGGGELFF. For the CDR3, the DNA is TGTGCCAGCAGCGACCTAGCGGGGGGAGGCGGGGAGCTGTTTTTT.

CDR3 sequence (DNA): TGTGCCAGCAGTTCATACAGGGAGAGTCATCGAAGGGATAATTCACCCCTCCACTTT. This encodes CASSSYRESHRRDNSPLHF. This rearrangement joins TRBV27 to TRBJ1-6; a possible D gene is TRBD1 (6 bases). V lost 4 bases and J 5 bases, leaving 24 bases between the germline ends. This CDR3 spans 19 amino acids. Germline CDR1 reads MNHEY; CDR2 reads SMNVEV (reference sequence).

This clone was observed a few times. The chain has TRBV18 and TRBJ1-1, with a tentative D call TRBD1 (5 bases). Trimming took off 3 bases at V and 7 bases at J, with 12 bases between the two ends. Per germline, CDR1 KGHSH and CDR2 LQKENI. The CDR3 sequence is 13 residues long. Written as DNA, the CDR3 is TGTGCCAGCTCACCTTACGACAGACTTGAAGCTTTCTTT. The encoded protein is CASSPYDRLEAFF.

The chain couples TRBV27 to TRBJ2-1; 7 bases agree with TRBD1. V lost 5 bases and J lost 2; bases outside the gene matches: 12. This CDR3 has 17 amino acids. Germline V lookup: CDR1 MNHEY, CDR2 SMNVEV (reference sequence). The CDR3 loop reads CASSNTPDRPPYNEQFF. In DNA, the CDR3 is TGTGCCAGCAGTAACACTCCGGACAGGCCGCCCTACAATGAGCAGTTCTTC.

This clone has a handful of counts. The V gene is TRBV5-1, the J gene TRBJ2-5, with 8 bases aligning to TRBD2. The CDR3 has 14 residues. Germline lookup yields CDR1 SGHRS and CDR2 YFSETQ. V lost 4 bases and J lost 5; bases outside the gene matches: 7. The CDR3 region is CASSPAGARETQYF. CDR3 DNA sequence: TGCGCCAGCAGCCCAGCGGGGGCTCGGGAGACCCAGTACTTC.

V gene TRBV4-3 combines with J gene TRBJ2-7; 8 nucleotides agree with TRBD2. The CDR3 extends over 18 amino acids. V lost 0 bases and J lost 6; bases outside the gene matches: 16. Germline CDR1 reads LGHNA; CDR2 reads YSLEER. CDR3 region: CASSQDPEKTGGPIEQYF. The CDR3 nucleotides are TGCGCCAGCAGCCAAGATCCCGAAAAAACGGGGGGGCCGATCGAGCAGTACTTC.

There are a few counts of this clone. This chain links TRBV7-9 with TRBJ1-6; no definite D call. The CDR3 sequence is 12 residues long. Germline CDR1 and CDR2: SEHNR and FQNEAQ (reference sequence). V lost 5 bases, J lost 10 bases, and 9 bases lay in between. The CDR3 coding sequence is TGTGCCAGCAGCCCAGGCGGGTCACCCCTCCACTTT. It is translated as CASSPGGSPLHF. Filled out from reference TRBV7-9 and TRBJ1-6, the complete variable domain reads DTGVSQNPRHKITKRGQNVTFRCDPISEHNRLYWYRQTLGQGPEFLTYFQNEAQLEKSRLLSDRFSAERPKGSFSTLEIQRTEQGDSAMYLCASSPGGSPLHFGNGTRLTVT.

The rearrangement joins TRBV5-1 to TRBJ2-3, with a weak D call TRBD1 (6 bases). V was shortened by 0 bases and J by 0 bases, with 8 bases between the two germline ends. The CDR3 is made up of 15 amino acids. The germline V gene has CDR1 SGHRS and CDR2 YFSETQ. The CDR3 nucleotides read TGCGCCAGCAGCTTGGGACAGGATAGCACAGATACGCAGTATTTT. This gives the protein CASSLGQDSTDTQYF.

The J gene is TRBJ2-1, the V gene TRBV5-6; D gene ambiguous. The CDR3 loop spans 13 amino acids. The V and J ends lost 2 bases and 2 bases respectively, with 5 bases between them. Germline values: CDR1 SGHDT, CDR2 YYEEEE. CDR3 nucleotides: TGTGCCAGCAGCTTCACAGCCTACAATGAGCAGTTCTTC. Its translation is CASSFTAYNEQFF.

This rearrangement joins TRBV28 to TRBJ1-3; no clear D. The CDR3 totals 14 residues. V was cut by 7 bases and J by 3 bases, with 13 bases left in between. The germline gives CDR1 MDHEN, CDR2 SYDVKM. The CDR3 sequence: CASKRWESGNTIYF. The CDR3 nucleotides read TGTGCCAGCAAGCGTTGGGAGAGTGGAAACACCATATATTTT.

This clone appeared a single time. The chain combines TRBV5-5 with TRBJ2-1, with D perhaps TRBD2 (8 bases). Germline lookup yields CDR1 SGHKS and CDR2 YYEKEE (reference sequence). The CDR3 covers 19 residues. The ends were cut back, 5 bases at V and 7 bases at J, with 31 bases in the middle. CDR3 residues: CASRVPEGAVPGGWNEQFF. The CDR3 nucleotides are TGTGCCAGCAGGGTCCCTGAGGGGGCCGTTCCGGGGGGGTGGAATGAGCAGTTCTTC.

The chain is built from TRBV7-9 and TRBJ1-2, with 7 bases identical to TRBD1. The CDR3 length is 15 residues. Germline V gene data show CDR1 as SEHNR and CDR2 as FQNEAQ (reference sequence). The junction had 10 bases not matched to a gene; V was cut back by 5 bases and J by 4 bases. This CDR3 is CASSSHKTGPYGYTF. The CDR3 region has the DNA TGTGCCAGCAGCAGCCATAAGACAGGGCCCTATGGCTACACCTTC. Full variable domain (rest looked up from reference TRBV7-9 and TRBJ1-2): DTGVSQNPRHKITKRGQNVTFRCDPISEHNRLYWYRQTLGQGPEFLTYFQNEAQLEKSRLLSDRFSAERPKGSFSTLEIQRTEQGDSAMYLCASSSHKTGPYGYTFGSGTRLTVV.